The TCR beta chain described here comes from a study of monozygotic twins with inflammatory bowel disease. Overall study results and limits: Among IBD patients, fewer clonotypes were shared with others than among healthy twins, especially with disease activity. Patient repertoires may carry noise from differing immunosuppressive treatments.

Germline V gives CDR1 MNHEY, CDR2 SVGAGI. The CDR3 totals 15 residues. Turning to this clonotype: Its antigen is still unknown.

It was roughly 3.5 ug of total RNA that each TCR library used. During cDNA synthesis, UMIs that each contained a 6-nucleotide sample barcode were added by means of template switching. TCRdb re-called the 5' RACE reads; every CDR3 protein appears as one record, without DNA. The sample has about 300,000 distinct CDR3 sequences. The receptor comes from a human donor with ulcerative colitis or Crohn's disease, or a healthy co-twin of an affected twin (not recorded which). V usage is TRBV6-5 and J usage is TRBJ1-3. Sequenced sample: blood. The CDR3 here is CASSYSVDSGNTIYF.